Below are 5 T cell receptor beta chains sequenced from a single sample in a study of T cell repertoires in cytomegalovirus infection. These receptors have no known antigen. One entry per CDR3 protein results from TCRdb running MiXCR on the reads. The table records under 200,000 distinct CDR3 sequences, about a fifth of them present only once. The material sequenced was CD8+ T cells from cultured PBMCs, taken from culture after CMV antigen stimulation. The source of these receptors is a human donor in good health (CMV status not recorded). Some clones in this sample may be carry-over from other donors' samples.

CDR3 nucleotides: TGCGCCAGCAGCCAAGTACCGAGAGATGAAGCTTTCTTT. This encodes CASSQVPRDEAFF. This sequence joins TRBV4-1 and TRBJ1-1; D ambiguous. CDR3 length: 13 residues. V was cut by 1 base and J by 7 bases, with 10 bases left in between. The V gene's germline CDR1 is MGHRA and CDR2 YSYEKL.

This clonotype has only a few counts. The chain has TRBV7-6 and TRBJ1-4; D gene uncertain. This CDR3 has 14 residues. Germline V gene data show CDR1 as SGHVS and CDR2 as FNYEAQ. Between the trimmed V and J ends, which lost 4 bases and 8 bases, there was a span of 14 bases. The CDR3 region has the DNA TGTGCCAGCAGCTGGGGAGGAAGTGGAGAAAAACTGTTTTTT. Protein product: CASSWGGSGEKLFF.

This CDR3 is CSGGWSSYEQYF. In DNA form, the CDR3 reads TGCAGTGGTGGATGGAGCTCCTACGAGCAGTACTTC. The gene calls are TRBV20-1 and TRBJ2-7; D not resolved. V was clipped by 7 bases and J by 0 bases, with 10 bases between them. The CDR3 runs 12 residues. From germline, CDR1 is DFQATT and CDR2 SNEGSKA (reference sequence).

The chain is built from TRBV7-9 and TRBJ1-2; D possibly corresponds to TRBD1 (5 bases). Per the germline V gene, CDR1 is SEHNR and CDR2 is FQNEAQ (reference sequence). CDR3 length equals 13 residues. The V gene lost 3 bases and the J gene lost 6 bases, with 11 bases spanning the gap. The CDR3 DNA follows: TGTGCCAGCAGCTTCGAGGGGTTGAATGGCTACACCTTC. This codes for CASSFEGLNGYTF.

This rearrangement joins TRBV7-9 to TRBJ2-7, with 9 bases lining up with TRBD1. J was trimmed by 4 bases and V by 1 base; bases with no gene match: 2. This CDR3 is built from 14 residues. Per the germline V gene, CDR1 is SEHNR and CDR2 is FQNEAQ (reference sequence). CDR3 region: CASSLGGQGYEQYF. CDR3 coding DNA: TGTGCCAGCAGCTTAGGGGGACAGGGTTACGAGCAGTACTTC.